These 32 T cell receptor beta chains were all obtained from the same sample, sequenced in a study of early T cells in non-severe SARS-CoV-2 infection. Each CDR3 protein gets one entry after TCRdb re-called the 5' RACE reads with MiXCR. The repertoire holds around 40,000 distinct CDR3 sequences, about 6% seen once, with approximately 4.6% in the top ten. Input material: whole blood. The source of these receptors is an adult who was a healthcare worker with PCR-confirmed SARS-CoV-2 infection or an uninfected control (not recorded which).

This clonotype has ten or more counts. The genes are TRBV5-1 and TRBJ2-6, with 7 bases matching TRBD1. The CDR3 is made up of 15 amino acids. CDR1 and CDR2 (germline): SGHRS, YFSETQ. With V trimmed by 4 bases and J by 8 bases, 9 bases remained unmatched. CDR3 sequence reads: CASSPTGKSSNVLTF. CDR3 nucleotide sequence: TGCGCCAGCAGCCCGACAGGGAAGAGCTCCAACGTCCTGACTTTC.

This clonotype turned up a few times. This chain joins TRBV24-1 and TRBJ2-2; D is possibly TRBD1 (6 bases). Looked up from germline, CDR1 is KGHDR and CDR2 is SFDVKD. V was cut by 4 bases and J by 7 bases, with 21 bases left in between. The CDR3 extends over 17 amino acids. The CDR3 loop reads CATSDPTGIMLGGELFF. The CDR3 coding sequence is TGTGCCACCAGTGACCCGACAGGAATAATGTTGGGCGGGGAGCTGTTTTTT.

This clonotype was seen at least ten times. The CDR3 coding sequence is TGTGCCAGCAGCCTCCGGGACACCCTGTTAAACACTGAAGCTTTCTTT. The encoded protein is CASSLRDTLLNTEAFF. The gene calls are TRBV28 and TRBJ1-1, with TRBD1 as a possible D gene (6 bases). The length of the CDR3 is 16 residues. In germline, CDR1 is MDHEN, CDR2 SYDVKM. V was clipped by 6 bases and J by 2 bases, with 19 bases between them.

This clonotype was found a few times. The chain links TRBV7-9 to TRBJ2-5; unclear D gene. Trimming pared 1 base from V and 5 bases from J, leaving 5 bases between. Germline CDR1 reads SEHNR; CDR2 reads FQNEAQ (reference sequence). The CDR3 contains 12 residues. The CDR3 is CASSLDSETQYF. CDR3 nucleotide sequence: TGTGCCAGCAGCTTAGACTCTGAGACCCAGTACTTC.

This clonotype has a count of ten or more. This chain uses TRBV29-1 with TRBJ2-3, with D possibly being TRBD1 (6 bases). The CDR3 totals 14 residues. Per germline, CDR1 SQVTM and CDR2 ANQGSEA. The V end was cut by 3 bases, the J end by 5 bases, with 15 bases between. CDR3 sequence (DNA): TGCAGCGTTGAGGGTGGGGCAGGGGAAGATACGCAGTATTTT. Its protein product is CSVEGGAGEDTQYF.

The table lists this clonotype with many counts. CDR3 sequence reads: CASSLYARRSTAEAFF. For the CDR3, the DNA is TGTGCCAGCAGTTTATACGCCCGGAGAAGCACAGCAGAAGCTTTCTTT. The rearrangement links TRBV28 to TRBJ1-1; D remains unclear. This CDR3 region has 16 residues. Germline V gene sequence: CDR1 MDHEN, CDR2 SYDVKM. V was shortened by 1 base and J by 8 bases, with 20 bases between the two germline ends. Filled out from reference TRBV28 and TRBJ1-1, the complete variable domain reads DVKVTQSSRYLVKRTGEKVFLECVQDMDHENMFWYRQDPGLGLRLIYFSYDVKMKEKGDIPEGYSVSREKKERFSLILESASTNQTSMYLCASSLYARRSTAEAFFGQGTRLTVV.

With regard to this clonotype: An end of the junction differs from the germline gene, which may be a read error. The V and J genes are TRBV7-8 and TRBJ2-7; 9 nucleotides agree with TRBD2. Germline assignment: CDR1 SGHVS and CDR2 FQNEAQ. The CDR3 contains 13 residues. CDR3 coding DNA: TGTGCCAGCAGCTCCTCCCAGCGGGGGGTCACGATCTTC. This encodes CASSSSQRGVTIF.

This clonotype came up a few times. The chain uses TRBV7-8 and TRBJ2-1; 7 nucleotides agree with TRBD2. The CDR3 is made up of 15 amino acids. CDR1 and CDR2 from the germline V gene are SGHVS and FQNEAQ. Germline trimming cut 5 bases from V and 9 bases from J; bases unmatched to any gene: 13. CDR3 residues: CASSLGWTRSPEQFF. The DNA for the CDR3 is TGTGCCAGCAGCCTTGGTTGGACTAGATCTCCTGAGCAGTTCTTC.

This clonotype was picked up a small number of times. This chain connects TRBV20-1 to TRBJ1-6; 9 bases agree with TRBD1. Germline lookup yields CDR1 DFQATT and CDR2 SNEGSKA (reference sequence). V dropped 4 bases and J dropped 9; count of bases not matched to a gene: 10. This CDR3 is 15 amino acids long. The CDR3 sequence: CSATTGTGISSPLHF. DNA of the CDR3: TGCAGTGCTACAACCGGGACAGGGATTTCTTCACCCCTCCACTTT.

This clonotype has ten or more counts. The chain recombines TRBV3-1 with TRBJ1-6; a weak D match, TRBD1 (5 bases). The V gene lost 4 bases and the J gene lost 0 bases, with 10 bases spanning the gap. Germline V gives CDR1 LGHDT, CDR2 YNNKEL (reference sequence). This CDR3 region has 16 residues. The CDR3 is CASSPGQDSYNSPLHF. CDR3 bases: TGTGCCAGCAGCCCCGGACAAGACTCCTATAATTCACCCCTCCACTTT. The full variable domain, completed using reference TRBV3-1 and TRBJ1-6, is DTAVSQTPKYLVTQMGNDKSIKCEQNLGHDTMYWYKQDSKKFLKIMFSYNNKELIINETVPNRFSPKSPDKAHLNLHINSLELGDSAVYFCASSPGQDSYNSPLHFGNGTRLTVT.

This clonotype was seen many times. The rearrangement joins TRBV29-1 to TRBJ2-1; D may be TRBD1 (6 bases). V lost 6 bases and J 8 bases, leaving 14 bases between the germline ends. The V gene's germline CDR1 is SQVTM and CDR2 ANQGSEA. This CDR3 has 12 amino acids. The CDR3, as DNA: TGCAGCGTCGGAACAGGGTCGGATGAGCAGTTCTTC. Translation gives CSVGTGSDEQFF.

This clonotype was detected ten times or more. The rearrangement joins TRBV12-2 to TRBJ2-3; TRBD1, the D gene given by the table, was not confirmed from the DNA. TRBV12-2 is tagged as a pseudogene. This CDR3 is built from 16 residues. The CDR3 sequence is CASRLGQGKTTDTQYF. The CDR3 region has the DNA TGTGCAAGTCGCTTAGGACAGGGGAAGACCACAGATACGCAGTATTTT.

This clonotype was observed many times. The chain couples TRBV28 to TRBJ2-7, with 10 positions matching TRBD1. The CDR3 contains 14 residues. Germline CDR1 is MDHEN and CDR2 is SYDVKM. The ends lost 5 bases at V and 4 bases at J; junction bases unmatched: 5. The DNA of the CDR3 is TGTGCCAGCAGTCCCGGACAGGGGGTTTACGAGCAGTACTTC. Translating it yields CASSPGQGVYEQYF.

This clonotype was seen ten or more times. J is TRBJ2-7 and V is TRBV11-2; D ambiguous. Germline V lookup: CDR1 SGHAT, CDR2 FQNNGV. The CDR3 loop spans 11 amino acids. Between the trimmed V and J ends, which lost 5 bases and 4 bases, there was a span of 6 bases. The CDR3: CASSALYEQYF. The CDR3 DNA is TGTGCCAGCAGCGCCTTATACGAGCAGTACTTC.

The chain couples TRBV10-3 to TRBJ1-5; D gene unclear. In germline, CDR1 is ENHRY, CDR2 SYGVKD. The CDR3 length is 15 residues. The V and J ends lost 4 bases and 0 bases respectively, with 10 bases between them. The CDR3 region is CAISAAGNSNQPQHF. The CDR3 DNA reads as TGTGCCATCAGTGCTGCGGGAAATAGCAATCAGCCCCAGCATTTT.

A few counts support this clonotype. The V call is TRBV6-1, the J call TRBJ2-7; perhaps TRBD1 as D (5 bases). This CDR3 is built from 15 residues. CDR1 is MNHNS and CDR2 is SASEGT in the germline V gene. Trimming cost V 2 bases and J 1 base, with 12 bases left between them. The CDR3 nucleotides read TGTGCCAGCAGTGAAAGGGGTAGCTCGTCCTACGAGCAGTACTTC. Protein sequence: CASSERGSSSYEQYF.

This clonotype has ten or more counts. This chain connects TRBV25-1 to TRBJ1-2, with D hard to call. The CDR3 is 12 amino acids. V shed 4 bases and J shed 4 bases, with 7 bases lying between them. Germline V gives CDR1 MGHDK, CDR2 SYGVNS. In DNA form, the CDR3 reads TGTGCCAGCAGTGGGGTAGGCTATGGCTACACCTTC. It translates to CASSGVGYGYTF.

This clonotype has a count of ten or more. The J gene is TRBJ2-7, the V gene TRBV15, with D possibly TRBD2 on 5 matching bases. The CDR3 has 16 amino acids. With 0 bases removed from V and 2 bases from J, the gap between germline ends came to 14 bases. Per the germline V gene, CDR1 is LNHNV and CDR2 is YYDKDF (reference sequence). The CDR3 loop is CATSREEGYPTYEQYF. The CDR3 coding sequence is TGTGCCACCAGCAGAGAAGAGGGTTATCCCACCTACGAGCAGTACTTC.

At least ten counts were recorded for this clonotype. The chain carries TRBV29-1 and TRBJ1-2; no firm D call. The CDR3 length is 13 residues. The V and J ends lost 6 bases and 7 bases respectively, with 18 bases between them. Germline CDR1 and CDR2: SQVTM and ANQGSEA. The CDR3 reads CSVSLQAQFGYTF. CDR3 bases: TGCAGCGTCTCACTCCAAGCTCAATTTGGCTACACCTTC.

This clonotype was detected many times. This chain joins TRBV29-1 and TRBJ1-1; 7 nucleotides agree with TRBD1. From germline, CDR1 is SQVTM and CDR2 ANQGSEA. The CDR3 sequence is 12 residues long. CDR3 region: CSISEGAAEAFF. CDR3 sequence (DNA): TGCAGTATATCGGAGGGGGCGGCTGAAGCTTTCTTT. Combining the CDR3 with reference TRBV29-1 and TRBJ1-1 gives the whole variable domain SAVISQKPSRDICQRGTSLTIQCQVDSQVTMMFWYRQQPGQSLTLIATANQGSEATYESGFVIDKFPISRPNLTFSTLTVSNMSPEDSSIYLCSISEGAAEAFFGQGTRLTVV.

As for this clonotype: This clone may be a read error of a much larger clone one base away. This sequence joins TRBV29-1 and TRBJ2-2, with D possibly being TRBD1 (5 bases). The CDR3 has 13 amino acids. CDR1 and CDR2 from the germline V gene are SQVTM and ANQGSEA. The ends were cut back, 4 bases at V and 4 bases at J, with 10 bases in the middle. Here the CDR3 DNA reads TGCAGCGTTGCGTGGGGCATCACCGGGGAGCTGTTTTTT. Its translation is CSVAWGITGELFF.

The sample holds many counts of this clonotype. The chain joins TRBV20-1 to TRBJ2-3; possibly TRBD2 for D (6 bases). Per the germline V gene, CDR1 is DFQATT and CDR2 is SNEGSKA (reference sequence). Trimming cost V 0 bases and J 2 bases, with 15 bases left between them. The CDR3 sequence is 16 residues long. CDR3 sequence reads: CSARDQWGDLTDTQYF. In nucleotides, the CDR3 is TGCAGTGCTAGAGATCAATGGGGGGACCTCACAGATACGCAGTATTTT.

In its sample, this clonotype was seen many times. The chain carries TRBV20-1 and TRBJ2-7; TRBD1 is a possible D gene (6 bases). This CDR3 comprises 16 residues. V lost 0 bases and J lost 3, with 18 bases in between. Germline-derived CDR1 and CDR2 are DFQATT and SNEGSKA (reference sequence). This CDR3 reads CSARDYLGTTLYEQYF. Here the CDR3 DNA reads TGCAGTGCTAGAGATTATCTAGGGACAACACTCTACGAGCAGTACTTC.

This clonotype was seen at least ten times. The chain combines TRBV20-1 with TRBJ2-1; TRBD1 matches 7 bases. Germline values: CDR1 DFQATT, CDR2 SNEGSKA (reference sequence). J lost 7 bases, V lost 0 bases, and 12 bases had no gene match. The CDR3 contains 16 residues. CDR3 nucleotides: TGCAGTGCTAGAGATCTAGAGGAACAGGGGATAAATGAGCAGTTCTTC. Protein: CSARDLEEQGINEQFF.

At least ten counts were recorded for this clonotype. The chain couples TRBV5-1 to TRBJ1-6; 7 bases agree with TRBD1. The CDR3 consists of 15 residues. From germline, CDR1 is SGHRS and CDR2 YFSETQ. Trimming at V came to 4 bases and at J to 7 bases, leaving 8 bases not matched to a gene. Written as DNA, the CDR3 is TGCGCCAGCAGCCCGGGGGACAGTCGGAATTCACCCCTCCACTTT. Translated, it gives CASSPGDSRNSPLHF.

The chain has TRBV29-1 and TRBJ2-7; 14 bases align to TRBD2. This CDR3 region has 16 residues. Trimming at V came to 0 bases and at J to 4 bases, leaving 5 bases not matched to a gene. CDR1 SQVTM and CDR2 ANQGSEA come from the germline V gene. CDR3 in DNA: TGCAGCGTTGAAGAGGACGGGACTAGCGGGAGTTACGAGCAGTACTTC. This gives the protein CSVEEDGTSGSYEQYF.

This clonotype has a count of ten or more. This chain uses TRBV18 with TRBJ2-7; tentative D call: TRBD2 (5 bases). The CDR3 is 15 amino acids. Looked up from germline, CDR1 is KGHSH and CDR2 is LQKENI. The V gene lost 5 bases and the J gene lost 2 bases, with 16 bases spanning the gap. The CDR3 DNA reads TGTGCCAGCTCATTGCCCGGGGTGGGAGCCTACGAGCAGTACTTC. Translating it yields CASSLPGVGAYEQYF.

This clonotype has a count of ten or more. CDR3 protein: CSVGRLAGDLTDTQYF. For the CDR3, the DNA is TGCAGCGTTGGTCGTCTAGCGGGAGATCTCACAGATACGCAGTATTTT. This chain uses TRBV29-1 with TRBJ2-3; TRBD2 matches at 10 bases. V trimming: 4 bases; J trimming: 2 bases; junction bases outside the gene matches: 9. The CDR3 has 16 residues. Germline V gene sequence: CDR1 SQVTM, CDR2 ANQGSEA.

This clonotype is labeled as medium-sized (0.01 to 0.1%). This sequence joins TRBV5-6 and TRBJ2-1; 12 positions agree with TRBD2. The germline CDR1 and CDR2 sequences are SGHDT and YYEEEE. V gave up 4 bases and J gave up 1 base; unmatched junction bases: 3. This CDR3 is built from 16 residues. The CDR3 DNA reads TGTGCCAGCAGCCTGACTAGCGGGAGTTCCTACAATGAGCAGTTCTTC. Its translation: CASSLTSGSSYNEQFF.

In its sample, this clonotype was seen many times. The chain employs TRBV6-6 and TRBJ2-7; unclear D gene. The CDR3 is 13 residues long. Trimming pared 0 bases from V and 6 bases from J, leaving 9 bases between. In germline, CDR1 is MNHNY, CDR2 SVGAGI (reference sequence). The CDR3 DNA reads TGTGCCAGCAGTTACTCACCCCTGTCCGAGCAGTACTTC. Protein sequence: CASSYSPLSEQYF.

The rearrangement joins TRBV4-1 to TRBJ2-1; D is uncertain. Germline CDR1 and CDR2: MGHRA and YSYEKL. This CDR3 comprises 13 residues. V gave up 0 bases and J gave up 10 bases, with 10 bases separating them. Here the CDR3 reads CASSQDRGWEQFF. The DNA of the CDR3 is TGCGCCAGCAGCCAAGATCGCGGTTGGGAGCAGTTCTTC.

In its sample, this clonotype is medium-sized. The V gene is TRBV28, the J gene TRBJ1-3; no clear D gene. V lost 6 bases and J 0 bases, leaving 9 bases between the germline ends. Germline V gene lookup returns CDR1 MDHEN and CDR2 SYDVKM. The CDR3 is 14 amino acids. The CDR3 coding sequence is TGTGCCAGCAGCATTTGGAGCTCTGGAAACACCATATATTTT. It codes for CASSIWSSGNTIYF. The full variable domain, its missing parts supplied by reference TRBV28 and TRBJ1-3, is DVKVTQSSRYLVKRTGEKVFLECVQDMDHENMFWYRQDPGLGLRLIYFSYDVKMKEKGDIPEGYSVSREKKERFSLILESASTNQTSMYLCASSIWSSGNTIYFGEGSWLTVV.